What follows are 8 T cell receptor beta chains derived from one specimen sequenced in a study of cytomegalovirus exposure and HLA in healthy donors. The method was immunoSEQ multiplex PCR; TCRdb's version includes in-frame clones alone and lacks a portion of them. Of about 38,000 clones in the sample, 90% to 95% were seen once. The sample taken for sequencing was PBMCs. These receptors came from a man between 18 and 35 years old in good health and CMV-seronegative.

The chain uses TRBV2 and TRBJ2-3; D not certain. V lost 6 bases, J lost 4 bases, and 5 bases lay in between. CDR1 and CDR2 (germline): SNHLY, FYNNEI. The CDR3 has 11 residues. The CDR3 loop reads CASSPADTQYF. The CDR3 nucleotides read TGTGCCAGCAGCCCGGCAGATACGCAGTATTTT. The variable domain in full, completed from reference TRBV2 and TRBJ2-3, reads EPEVTQTPSHQVTQMGQEVILRCVPISNHLYFYWYRQILGQKVEFLVSFYNNEISEKSEIFDDQFSVERPDGSNFTLKIRSTKLEDSAMYFCASSPADTQYFGPGTRLTVL.

The chain has TRBV29-1 and TRBJ2-1; 8 bases align to TRBD1. The length of the CDR3 is 14 residues. Germline-derived CDR1 and CDR2 are SQVTM and ANQGSEA. J was trimmed by 13 bases and V by 0 bases; bases with no gene match: 11. The CDR3 reads CSVEEPLGQGRQFF. CDR3 nucleotide sequence: TGCAGCGTTGAAGAACCTCTCGGACAGGGCCGTCAGTTCTTC.

This chain uses TRBV5-1 with TRBJ2-7, with a possible D match to TRBD1 (5 bases). Germline lookup yields CDR1 SGHRS and CDR2 YFSETQ. CDR3 size: 14 residues. Trimming removed 0 bases from V and 2 bases from J, with 9 bases in between. CDR3 DNA: TGCGCCAGCAGCTTGGAGGGCAGGGCCTACGAGCAGTACTTC. Translation gives CASSLEGRAYEQYF.

V usage is TRBV5-4 and J usage is TRBJ2-7; tentatively, D is TRBD2 (6 bases). The length of the CDR3 is 16 residues. V shed 3 bases and J shed 0 bases, with 16 bases lying between them. Germline CDR1 reads SGHNT; CDR2 reads YYREEE (reference sequence). In DNA form, the CDR3 reads TGTGCCAGCAGCTCATTCGGGCGGGGCCGCTCCTACGAGCAGTACTTC. It specifies CASSSFGRGRSYEQYF.

The rearrangement uses TRBV6-1 and TRBJ2-5, with 8 positions matching TRBD1. Germline V gives CDR1 MNHNS, CDR2 SASEGT. CDR3 length equals 14 residues. The V and J ends lost 1 base and 7 bases, in that order; junction bases with no gene match: 5. CDR3 DNA: TGTGCCAGCAGTGAAGTAGGGACAGGAGGGACCCAGTACTTC. It translates to CASSEVGTGGTQYF.

The chain combines TRBV27 with TRBJ1-2; 9 bases are shared with TRBD1. CDR1 is MNHEY and CDR2 is SMNVEV in the germline V gene (reference sequence). The CDR3 is 15 residues long. Trimming removed 3 bases from V and 2 bases from J; junction bases left unmatched: 4. The CDR3 nucleotides are TGTGCCAGCAGTTTTTTGACAGGGGGAAACTATGGCTACACCTTC. It translates to CASSFLTGGNYGYTF.

This sequence joins TRBV2 and TRBJ2-5; perhaps TRBD2 as D (6 bases). CDR3 length equals 11 residues. V gave up 6 bases and J gave up 6 bases, with 8 bases separating them. The germline CDR1 and CDR2 sequences are SNHLY and FYNNEI. As DNA, the CDR3 is TGTGCCAGCAGGGGGAGGCAGACCCAGTACTTC. Translating it yields CASRGRQTQYF.

The chain recombines TRBV27 with TRBJ2-7; the D gene is possibly TRBD2 (6 bases). The germline CDR1 and CDR2 sequences are MNHEY and SMNVEV (reference sequence). The CDR3 sequence is 14 residues long. V lost 2 bases and J lost 4, with 12 bases in between. This CDR3 is CASSLRGDSYEQYF. Written as DNA, the CDR3 is TGTGCCAGCAGTTTAAGAGGGGACTCTTACGAGCAGTACTTC.